This T cell receptor (beta chain) stems from a study of shared clonotypes between healthy human individuals. The CDR3 is 15 amino acids. CDR1 and CDR2 from the germline V gene are WNHNN and SYGVQD (reference sequence). With 5 bases clipped from V and 4 bases from J, the junction kept 5 bases outside the gene matches. Only in-frame clones appear in the TCRdb table, and some are missing; sequencing was by immunoSEQ multiplex PCR. The sample consists of millions of clones, around 90% of them appearing once. The donors were adults (healthy and HIV-negative) with no recent acute infections or vaccinations. Negatively enriched CD4+ T cells were divided by CD45RA into naive and memory.

The rearrangement joins TRBV10-1 to TRBJ2-5; 12 nucleotides align to TRBD1. The source material was naive CD4+ T cells sorted from blood. Subset: CD45RA+ positively selected. The receptor's source is a man younger than 30 in good health. The CDR3 DNA sequence: TGCGCCAGCAGTATCGGGACAGGGGGCGTAGAGACCCAGTACTTC. It specifies CASSIGTGGVETQYF.